The TCR beta chain described here comes from a study of CD8 T cells in ankylosing spondylitis. Regarding this clonotype: The antigen is undetermined.

For TCR beta, libraries came from quantitative 5'-RACE with molecular barcodes. Using its own MiXCR run on the 5' RACE reads, TCRdb lists one record per CDR3 protein. The top ten clones hold roughly 1.1% of a sample with just under 350,000 distinct CDR3 sequences, over 12% of them seen once. Study-level results: One TCR beta motif, made up of eight highly homologous variants, appeared characteristic of ankylosing spondylitis blood. Significant enrichment of disease-linked clones was reported in matched ankylosing spondylitis synovial fluid.

CDR3 length: 15 amino acids. Germline lookup yields CDR1 SGHAT and CDR2 FQNNGV. V shed 5 bases, J shed 8 bases, and the junction held 3 bases outside the gene matches. The gene calls are TRBV11-2 and TRBJ2-1, with TRBD2 matching 16 bases. Specimen: blood, either unsorted or a sorted T cell fraction (not recorded which). This TCR was recovered from a male donor with ankylosing spondylitis or in good health (not recorded which). The CDR3, as DNA: TGTGCCAGCAGCCCCGGGACTAGCGGGAGGGATGAGCAGTTCTTC. It is translated as CASSPGTSGRDEQFF.